These 14 T cell receptor beta chains share one sample of origin, sequenced in a study of blood T cell repertoires in COVID-19. The method was immunoSEQ multiplex PCR; TCRdb's version includes in-frame clones alone and lacks a portion of them. The top ten hold 3% to 3.5% of the sample, which has 150,000 or so clones, roughly 80% seen once. The sample taken for sequencing was peripheral blood. The source is a woman over 75 with acute or convalescent COVID-19.

The chain combines TRBV5-1 with TRBJ2-6, with 9 bases identical to TRBD1. V trimming: 2 bases; J trimming: 0 bases; junction bases outside the gene matches: 18. This CDR3 has 22 residues. From germline, CDR1 is SGHRS and CDR2 YFSETQ. This chain's CDR3 is CASSFLWGTGRGPSSGANVLTF. The CDR3 nucleotides read TGCGCCAGCAGCTTCTTGTGGGGGACAGGGAGAGGCCCCAGCTCTGGGGCCAACGTCCTGACTTTC.

V is TRBV5-8 and J is TRBJ2-1, with unresolved D. V was cut by 4 bases and J by 5 bases, with 4 bases left in between. The CDR3 sequence is 11 residues long. Germline CDR1 is SGHTS and CDR2 is YDEGEE. CDR3 in DNA: TGTGCCAGCAGCCGTCACAATGAGCAGTTCTTC. Protein sequence: CASSRHNEQFF.

The rearrangement joins TRBV6-5 to TRBJ1-6; 9 bases align to TRBD1. J gave up 14 bases and V 0 bases, and 5 bases lay outside the gene matches. The CDR3 has 14 residues. Germline CDR1 reads MNHEY; CDR2 reads SVGAGI. CDR3 region: CASSYSRQGVTLHF. CDR3 DNA sequence: TGTGCCAGCAGTTACTCCCGACAGGGGGTGACCCTCCACTTT.

This clone was recorded only once. The rearrangement joins TRBV2 to TRBJ2-3, with D maybe TRBD1 (6 bases). This CDR3 comprises 15 residues. Trimming stripped 5 bases from V and 1 base from J, with 13 bases between. Germline V CDR1 and CDR2: SNHLY, FYNNEI. CDR3 amino acids: CASSKQGEGTDTQYF. DNA for the CDR3: TGTGCCAGCAGTAAACAGGGAGAGGGCACAGATACGCAGTATTTT.

The chain uses TRBV7-9 and TRBJ1-2; tentative D call: TRBD1 (6 bases). The germline V and J ends were trimmed by 7 bases and 2 bases, with 17 bases remaining between them. Germline CDR1 SEHNR, CDR2 FQNEAQ (reference sequence). The CDR3 spans 15 residues. CDR3 bases: TGTGCCAGCACCGAACACAGGGACATAAACTATGGCTACACCTTC. This codes for CASTEHRDINYGYTF.

This clone was seen only once. The gene calls are TRBV7-9 and TRBJ1-4, with D possibly TRBD1 on 6 matching bases. With 1 base removed from V and 6 bases from J, the gap between germline ends came to 15 bases. CDR3 length: 16 residues. Germline lookup yields CDR1 SEHNR and CDR2 FQNEAQ (reference sequence). The CDR3 nucleotides read TGTGCCAGCAGCTTAGTGGCAGGGGAAGAGGATGAAAAACTGTTTTTT. It is translated as CASSLVAGEEDEKLFF.

This clone was seen a single time. The chain is built from TRBV7-9 and TRBJ1-1, with D maybe TRBD1 (6 bases). Germline CDR1 reads SEHNR; CDR2 reads FQNEAQ (reference sequence). This CDR3 comprises 15 residues. The V end was cut by 5 bases, the J end by 0 bases, with 13 bases between. The chain's CDR3 is CASSARDTLNTEAFF. CDR3 DNA: TGTGCCAGCAGCGCAAGGGACACGTTGAACACTGAAGCTTTCTTT.

The CDR3, as DNA: TGTGCCAGCAGTTCTAGAGGGGGCCAGAGCACAGATACGCAGTATTTT. It codes for CASSSRGGQSTDTQYF. V usage is TRBV27 and J usage is TRBJ2-3; the match to TRBD1 covers 7 bases. J gave up 0 bases and V 4 bases, and 7 bases lay outside the gene matches. The germline V gene has CDR1 MNHEY and CDR2 SMNVEV (reference sequence). The CDR3 runs 16 residues.

The J gene is TRBJ1-5, the V gene TRBV2; perhaps TRBD1 as D (5 bases). This CDR3 has 15 amino acids. CDR1 is SNHLY, CDR2 FYNNEI, per germline. The V end lost 6 bases, the J end lost 0 bases, and 12 bases lay between the germline ends. The CDR3 region is CASRDGRGSNQPQHF. CDR3 bases: TGTGCCAGCAGAGATGGAAGGGGTAGCAATCAGCCCCAGCATTTT.

This chain joins TRBV18 and TRBJ2-7; D may be TRBD1 (6 bases). Germline V gene lookup returns CDR1 KGHSH and CDR2 LQKENI. The CDR3 has 16 amino acids. Trimming removed 4 bases at V and 0 bases at J, with 16 bases between. For the CDR3, the DNA is TGTGCCAGCTCACTGTATACAGGGAAGAGCTCCTACGAGCAGTACTTC. Amino acids: CASSLYTGKSSYEQYF.

The V call is TRBV11-3, the J call TRBJ2-5, with TRBD2 as a possible D gene (7 bases). The CDR3 has 19 amino acids. CDR1 is SGHNT, CDR2 YENEEA, per germline. Deletions cut 4 bases from V and 2 bases from J, with 26 bases between. CDR3 bases: TGTGCCAGCAGCTCTCTATGGGGGGGCCTCGTAAGGAGACAAGAGACCCAGTACTTC. It encodes CASSSLWGGLVRRQETQYF.

This chain links TRBV18 with TRBJ2-2; 9 bases line up with TRBD1. In germline, CDR1 is KGHSH, CDR2 LQKENI. Losses at the gene ends were 3 bases for V and 2 bases for J; bases not matched to a gene: 4. The CDR3 is 16 residues long. The CDR3, as DNA: TGTGCCAGCTCACCGGGACAGGGCCGCAACACCGGGGAGCTGTTTTTT. It yields the protein CASSPGQGRNTGELFF.

The chain uses TRBV5-1 and TRBJ2-2, with 8 nucleotides matching TRBD1. This CDR3 has 18 amino acids. The germline V gene has CDR1 SGHRS and CDR2 YFSETQ. Trimming removed 0 bases from V and 2 bases from J; junction bases left unmatched: 9. The CDR3 loop reads CASSLGSTRGLNTGELFF. The CDR3 region has the DNA TGCGCCAGCAGCTTGGGATCGACCAGGGGGCTTAACACCGGGGAGCTGTTTTTT.

The chain uses TRBV19 and TRBJ1-5; D possibly corresponds to TRBD1 (5 bases). The CDR3 is made up of 15 amino acids. Deletions cut 6 bases from V and 7 bases from J, with 19 bases between. CDR1 and CDR2 (germline): LNHDA, SQIVND (reference sequence). Here the CDR3 reads CASSPTGEVYQPQHF. The CDR3 region has the DNA TGTGCCAGTAGCCCCACGGGGGAGGTTTACCAGCCCCAGCATTTT.